This TCR beta chain derives from a study of patients and donors after allogeneic stem cell transplantation. V was trimmed by 7 bases and J by 0 bases, leaving 9 bases between them. The CDR3 totals 13 residues. This clonotype came up a few times. MiXCR, applied by TCRdb to the RT-PCR reads, yields one record per CDR3 protein. The sample lists roughly 960,000 distinct CDR3 sequences, under 20% seen once, with 6% in the top ten. The TCR sequence derives from a human donor who was either an allogeneic HSCT recipient or a stem cell or donor lymphocyte infusion donor (not recorded which). It is not recorded whose cells these are; they may come from a transplant donor. The gene calls are TRBV12-3 or TRBV12-4 and TRBJ1-1; D remains ambiguous. Input material: blood, either unsorted or a sorted T cell fraction (not recorded which). CDR3 sequence reads: CASTEIMNTEAFF. The CDR3 nucleotides read TGTGCCAGCACCGAAATCATGAACACTGAAGCTTTCTTT.